The 20 T cell receptor beta chains given below trace back to one sample, sequenced in a study of blood T cells in healthy people across ages. With a J-beta primer mix and a sample-barcoded 5' primer, a second PCR ran roughly 6 to 12 cycles. TCRdb analysed the 5' RACE reads with MiXCR anew, one entry per CDR3 protein. The table lists about 1.6 million distinct CDR3 sequences, about 31% of them singletons, with about 11% in the top ten. Sequences were obtained from blood. These receptors originate from a young woman in good health.

This chain uses TRBV27 with TRBJ1-1; 8 positions agree with TRBD1. Germline loops: CDR1 MNHEY, CDR2 SMNVEV (reference sequence). The CDR3 is made up of 13 amino acids. The V and J ends lost 4 bases and 10 bases, in that order; junction bases with no gene match: 8. Written as DNA, the CDR3 is TGTGCCAGCAGTTCTGGACAGGGAGTCGCAGCTTTCTTT. This encodes CASSSGQGVAAFF.

The chain couples TRBV6-2 or TRBV6-3 to TRBJ1-2; no clear D. V gave up 8 bases and J gave up 3 bases, with 19 bases separating them. The CDR3 runs to 15 residues. In germline, CDR1 is MNHEY, CDR2 SVGEGT. CDR3 loop: CASRAYRNRDYGYTF. CDR3 coding DNA: TGTGCCAGCCGAGCTTATCGTAATAGGGACTATGGCTACACCTTC.

The chain carries TRBV28 and TRBJ1-2; 10 nucleotides match TRBD1. Trimming cost V 3 bases and J 4 bases; bases outside gene matches: 8. Germline V CDR1 and CDR2: MDHEN, SYDVKM. The CDR3 is 16 residues long. The CDR3 sequence: CASSLETWTGGYGYTF. CDR3 nucleotides: TGTGCCAGCAGTTTGGAAACTTGGACAGGGGGCTATGGCTACACCTTC.

The chain recombines TRBV20-1 with TRBJ1-1; D remains ambiguous. The CDR3 contains 14 residues. Trimming pared 6 bases from V and 0 bases from J, leaving 14 bases between. Germline-derived CDR1 and CDR2 are DFQATT and SNEGSKA (reference sequence). The CDR3: CSAGPSLLNTEAFF. CDR3 DNA sequence: TGCAGTGCCGGACCGAGCCTTCTGAACACTGAAGCTTTCTTT.

DNA of the CDR3: TGTGCCAGCAGTTACCGGGCAGGGTGGACTGAAGCTTTCTTT. Residues: CASSYRAGWTEAFF. The genes are TRBV6-2 or TRBV6-3 and TRBJ1-1; possibly TRBD1 for D (5 bases). V gave up 2 bases and J gave up 5 bases, with 12 bases separating them. The CDR3 extends over 14 amino acids. Per germline, CDR1 MNHEY and CDR2 SVGEGT.

The chain recombines TRBV20-1 with TRBJ2-4, with TRBD2 identical over 8 bases. Germline V gene data show CDR1 as DFQATT and CDR2 as SNEGSKA (reference sequence). The CDR3 has 15 amino acids. V lost 1 base, J lost 12 bases, and 14 bases stayed unmatched. The CDR3 reads CSARAASGPRGDQYF. The CDR3 DNA sequence: TGCAGTGCTAGAGCGGCTAGCGGGCCAAGGGGGGATCAGTACTTC.

The table lists this clonotype with a few counts. This chain joins TRBV10-3 and TRBJ2-7; D possibly corresponds to TRBD2 (6 bases). The CDR3 covers 15 residues. CDR1 ENHRY and CDR2 SYGVKD come from the germline V gene. The ends were cut back, 4 bases at V and 3 bases at J, with 16 bases in the middle. The DNA for the CDR3 is TGTGCCATCAGTGGGAGGGGACGGGGATACTACGAGCAGTACTTC. Translating gives CAISGRGRGYYEQYF.

The rearrangement uses TRBV7-8 and TRBJ1-4, with 10 bases fitting TRBD1. The CDR3 loop spans 18 amino acids. CDR1 is SGHVS and CDR2 is FQNEAQ in the germline V gene. The V gene end was trimmed by 5 bases and the J gene end by 3 bases; junction bases not matched to a gene: 12. The CDR3 DNA is TGTGCCAGCAGCGTCCGGGACAGGGGAGGGGCGGCTAATGAAAAACTGTTTTTT. Translated: CASSVRDRGGAANEKLFF.

The CDR3 is CASSSPGTAGETNEKLFF. In nucleotides, the CDR3 is TGTGCCAGCAGCTCACCCGGGACAGCGGGGGAAACTAATGAAAAACTGTTTTTT. The chain uses TRBV7-9 and TRBJ1-4; 7 bases line up with TRBD1. This CDR3 contains 18 residues. V shed 4 bases, J shed 1 base, and the junction held 12 bases outside the gene matches. Germline CDR1 and CDR2: SEHNR and FQNEAQ (reference sequence).

This chain joins TRBV5-5 and TRBJ1-2; perhaps TRBD1 as D (5 bases). Between the trimmed V and J ends, which lost 4 bases and 6 bases, there was a span of 10 bases. This CDR3 is built from 12 residues. Germline CDR1 SGHKS, CDR2 YYEKEE (reference sequence). CDR3 in DNA: TGTGCCAGCAGCCAACAGGAGGATGGCTACACCTTC. Translation: CASSQQEDGYTF.

V gene TRBV7-9 combines with J gene TRBJ1-1, with 7 bases fitting TRBD1. Germline V gives CDR1 SEHNR, CDR2 FQNEAQ (reference sequence). Losses at the gene ends were 6 bases for V and 7 bases for J; bases not matched to a gene: 2. CDR3 length: 11 amino acids. CDR3 DNA: TGTGCCAGCAGGAGGGACAGTGAAGCTTTCTTT. Translation: CASRRDSEAFF. Full variable domain (remainder filled in from reference TRBV7-9 and TRBJ1-1): DTGVSQNPRHKITKRGQNVTFRCDPISEHNRLYWYRQTLGQGPEFLTYFQNEAQLEKSRLLSDRFSAERPKGSFSTLEIQRTEQGDSAMYLCASRRDSEAFFGQGTRLTVV.

This clonotype was counted only a few times. The rearrangement uses TRBV10-1 and TRBJ1-2; the D is unclear. Germline values: CDR1 WNHNN, CDR2 SYGVQD (reference sequence). The length of the CDR3 is 13 residues. V gave up 6 bases and J gave up 3 bases, with 11 bases separating them. The CDR3, as DNA: TGCGCCAGCAGCGAAGGGATAGACTATGGCTACACCTTC. Its protein is CASSEGIDYGYTF.

This clonotype was seen more than once but under ten times. The chain combines TRBV9 with TRBJ2-7, with 9 bases lining up with TRBD2. V was pared by 3 bases and J by 6 bases, with 10 bases of the junction left unmatched. Per germline, CDR1 SGDLS and CDR2 YYNGEE. The CDR3 consists of 15 residues. The CDR3 here is CASSGSGSASGEQYF. As DNA, the CDR3 is TGTGCCAGCAGCGGTAGCGGGAGCGCCTCCGGCGAGCAGTACTTC.

About this clonotype itself: This may come from a read error, since a much larger clone is one base off. The chain couples TRBV12-3 or TRBV12-4 to TRBJ2-1; tentatively, D is TRBD2 (6 bases). This CDR3 spans 13 amino acids. The CDR3: CACSFTGDNEQFF. In nucleotides, the CDR3 is TGTGCCTGCAGCTTTACGGGAGACAATGAGCAGTTCTTC.

V and J are TRBV27 and TRBJ2-7; the D gene is possibly TRBD2 (6 bases). V was clipped by 5 bases and J by 0 bases, with 14 bases between them. This CDR3 is built from 15 residues. Germline-derived CDR1 and CDR2 are MNHEY and SMNVEV (reference sequence). CDR3 loop: CASSRPGLSSYEQYF. The DNA of the CDR3 is TGTGCCAGCAGTCGACCGGGACTTAGCTCCTACGAGCAGTACTTC.

The chain employs TRBV7-3 and TRBJ2-1; no definite D call. Germline CDR1 and CDR2: SGHTA and FQGTGA. This CDR3 region has 14 residues. The V end was cut by 5 bases, the J end by 6 bases, with 14 bases between. The CDR3 nucleotides read TGTGCCAGCAGCGAAATGCAACGAAGCAATGAGCAGTTCTTC. It codes for CASSEMQRSNEQFF. Based on the CDR3 plus reference TRBV7-3 and TRBJ2-1, the full variable domain is GAGVSQTPSNKVTEKGKYVELRCDPISGHTALYWYRQSLGQGPEFLIYFQGTGAADDSGLPNDRFFAVRPEGSVSTLKIQRTERGDSAVYLCASSEMQRSNEQFFGPGTRLTVL.

In its sample, this clonotype was seen a few times. The genes are TRBV2 and TRBJ1-5; D not certain. V was shortened by 6 bases and J by 7 bases, with 16 bases between the two germline ends. The CDR3 covers 14 residues. Per germline, CDR1 SNHLY and CDR2 FYNNEI. Here the CDR3 reads CASRVDWGGQPQHF. CDR3 bases: TGTGCCAGCAGGGTCGACTGGGGTGGGCAGCCCCAGCATTTT.

CDR3 protein: CASSPNRDEQYF. For the CDR3, the DNA is TGTGCCAGCTCACCAAACAGGGACGAGCAGTACTTC. V and J are TRBV18 and TRBJ2-5; a weak D match, TRBD1 (6 bases). The end of the DNA is better explained by TRBJ2-7, so the J call may be wrong. CDR3 size: 12 residues. Germline V gives CDR1 KGHSH, CDR2 LQKENI.

The gene calls are TRBV4-1 and TRBJ1-4; D is possibly TRBD1 (6 bases). Trimming took 0 bases from V and 10 from J, leaving 18 bases between them. From germline, CDR1 is MGHRA and CDR2 YSYEKL. The CDR3 loop spans 16 amino acids. The CDR3 region is CASSQERDNSLGKLFF. The CDR3 DNA reads TGCGCCAGCAGCCAAGAAAGGGACAACTCATTGGGAAAACTGTTTTTT.

The sample holds many counts of this clonotype. The chain couples TRBV25-1 to TRBJ2-1; D is tentatively TRBD1 or TRBD2 (5 bases each). Trimming removed 9 bases at V and 0 bases at J, with 12 bases between. The CDR3 contains 14 residues. Germline CDR1 MGHDK, CDR2 SYGVNS. CDR3 loop: CARVGTCSYNEQFF. CDR3 bases: TGTGCCAGGGTCGGGACCTGCTCCTACAATGAGCAGTTCTTC.